The clone carrying this T cell receptor beta chain was seen at least ten times. The antigen remains unidentified. Germline V gene data show CDR1 as ENHRY and CDR2 as SYGVKD. The J segment lost 4 bases and the V segment lost 6 bases, leaving 1 base of the junction unmatched. The CDR3 loop spans 13 amino acids. Generated by immunoSEQ multiplex PCR, the TCRdb table keeps only in-frame clones and is missing some. This repertoire holds approximately 12,000 clones, and none appear only once. A marrow graft followed busulfan-fludarabine conditioning, with cyclophosphamide on days +3 and +4. The data were taken from a study of T cells after posttransplantation cyclophosphamide. Overall study findings and caveats: Recipient CMV seropositivity and CMV reactivation strongly tracked TRB clonality.

The chain joins TRBV10-3 to TRBJ2-5; 11 nucleotides line up with TRBD2. The sample consisted of PBMCs, taken after allogeneic stem cell transplant with posttransplant cyclophosphamide. This clonotype was sampled from a female patient aged 35 to 55 who received an allogeneic stem cell transplant from a related donor, was CMV-positive, and had acute GVHD only. Some of these T cells may belong to the graft donor. CDR3 protein: CAIRGLAGETQYF. CDR3 bases: TGTGCCATCAGAGGACTAGCGGGAGAGACCCAGTACTTC.